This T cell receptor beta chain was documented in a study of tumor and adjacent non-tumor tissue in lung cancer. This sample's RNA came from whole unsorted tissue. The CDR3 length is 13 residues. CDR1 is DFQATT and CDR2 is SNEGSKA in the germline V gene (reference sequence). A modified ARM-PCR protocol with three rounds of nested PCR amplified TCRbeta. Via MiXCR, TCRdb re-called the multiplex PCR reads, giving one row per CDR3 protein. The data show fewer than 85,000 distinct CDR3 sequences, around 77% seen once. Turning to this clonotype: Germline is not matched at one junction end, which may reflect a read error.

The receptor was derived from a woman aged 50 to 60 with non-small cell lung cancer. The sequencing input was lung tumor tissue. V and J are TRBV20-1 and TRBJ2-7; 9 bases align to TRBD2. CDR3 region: CGANPGLAYEQYF. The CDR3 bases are TGCGGTGCAAATCCGGGACTAGCATACGAGCAGTACTTC.